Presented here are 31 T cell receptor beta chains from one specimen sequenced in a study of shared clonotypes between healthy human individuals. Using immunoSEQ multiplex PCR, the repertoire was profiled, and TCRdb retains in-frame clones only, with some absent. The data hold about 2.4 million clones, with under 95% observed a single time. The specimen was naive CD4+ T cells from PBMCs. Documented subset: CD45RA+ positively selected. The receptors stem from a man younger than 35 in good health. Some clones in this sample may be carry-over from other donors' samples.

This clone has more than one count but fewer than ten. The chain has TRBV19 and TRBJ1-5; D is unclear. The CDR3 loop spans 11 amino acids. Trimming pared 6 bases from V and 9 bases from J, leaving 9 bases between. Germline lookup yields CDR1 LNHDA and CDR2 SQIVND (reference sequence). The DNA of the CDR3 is TGTGCCAGTAGCCCTGTGGGGCCCCAGCATTTT. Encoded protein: CASSPVGPQHF.

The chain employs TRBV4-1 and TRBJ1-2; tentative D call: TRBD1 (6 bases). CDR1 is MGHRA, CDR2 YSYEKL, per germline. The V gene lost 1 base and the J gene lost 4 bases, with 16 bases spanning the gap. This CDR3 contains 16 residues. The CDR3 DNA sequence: TGCGCCAGCAGCCAAGCCGGGACAACCGCCGGCTATGGCTACACCTTC. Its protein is CASSQAGTTAGYGYTF.

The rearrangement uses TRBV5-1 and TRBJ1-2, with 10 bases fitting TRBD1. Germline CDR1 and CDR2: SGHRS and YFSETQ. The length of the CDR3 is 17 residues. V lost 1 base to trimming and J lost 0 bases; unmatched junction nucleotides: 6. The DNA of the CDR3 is TGCGCCAGCAGCTTGTTGACAGGGGGCCTGGCTAACTATGGCTACACCTTC. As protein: CASSLLTGGLANYGYTF.

CDR3 coding DNA: TGTGCCAGCAGCTCCGGTAGGGCCTACGAGCAGTACTTC. It is translated as CASSSGRAYEQYF. This chain connects TRBV7-9 to TRBJ2-7; D gene unclear. Per germline, CDR1 SEHNR and CDR2 FQNEAQ (reference sequence). CDR3 length: 13 amino acids. V was trimmed by 4 bases and J by 2 bases, leaving 9 bases between them.

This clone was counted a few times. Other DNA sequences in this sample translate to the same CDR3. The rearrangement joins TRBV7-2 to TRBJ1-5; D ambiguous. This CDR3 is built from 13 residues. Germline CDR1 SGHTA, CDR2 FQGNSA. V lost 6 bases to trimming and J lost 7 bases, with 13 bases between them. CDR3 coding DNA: TGTGCCAGCAGTCTGGCCGGTGGACAGCCCCAGCATTTT. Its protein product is CASSLAGGQPQHF.

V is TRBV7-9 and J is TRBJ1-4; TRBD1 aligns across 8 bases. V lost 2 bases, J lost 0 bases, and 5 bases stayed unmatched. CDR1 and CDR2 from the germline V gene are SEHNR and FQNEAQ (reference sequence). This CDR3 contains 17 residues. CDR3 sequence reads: CASSLYGRGPTNEKLFF. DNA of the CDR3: TGTGCCAGCAGCTTATACGGCAGGGGGCCAACTAATGAAAAACTGTTTTTT.

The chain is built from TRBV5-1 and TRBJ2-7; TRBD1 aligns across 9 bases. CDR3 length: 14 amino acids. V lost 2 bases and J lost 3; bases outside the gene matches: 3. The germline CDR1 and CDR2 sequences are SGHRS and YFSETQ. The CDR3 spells CASSLQGADYEQYF. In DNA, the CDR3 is TGCGCCAGCAGCTTACAGGGGGCGGACTACGAGCAGTACTTC.

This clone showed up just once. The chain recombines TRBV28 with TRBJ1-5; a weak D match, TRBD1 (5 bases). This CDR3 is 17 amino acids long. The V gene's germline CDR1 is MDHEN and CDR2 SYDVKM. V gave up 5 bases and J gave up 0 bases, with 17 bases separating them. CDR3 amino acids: CASSPPGTQDSNQPQHF. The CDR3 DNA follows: TGTGCCAGCAGTCCGCCTGGGACCCAAGATAGCAATCAGCCCCAGCATTTT.

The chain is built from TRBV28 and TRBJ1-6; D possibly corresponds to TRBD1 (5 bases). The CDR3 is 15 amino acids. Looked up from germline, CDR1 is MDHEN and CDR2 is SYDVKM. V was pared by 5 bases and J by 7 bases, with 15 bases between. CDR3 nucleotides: TGTGCCAGCAGTAATCAGGGTTTGGGGAATTCACCCCTCCACTTT. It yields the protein CASSNQGLGNSPLHF.

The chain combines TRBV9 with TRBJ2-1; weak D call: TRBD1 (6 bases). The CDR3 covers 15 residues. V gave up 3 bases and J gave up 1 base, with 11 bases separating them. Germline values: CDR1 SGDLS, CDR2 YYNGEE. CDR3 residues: CASSARGQSYNEQFF. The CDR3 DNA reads TGTGCCAGCAGCGCCCGCGGACAGTCCTACAATGAGCAGTTCTTC.

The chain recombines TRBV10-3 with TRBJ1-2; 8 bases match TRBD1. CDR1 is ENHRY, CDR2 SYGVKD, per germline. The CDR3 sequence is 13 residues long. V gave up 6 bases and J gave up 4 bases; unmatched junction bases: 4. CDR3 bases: TGTGCCATCAGGGACAGGGATGCCTATGGCTACACCTTC. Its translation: CAIRDRDAYGYTF.

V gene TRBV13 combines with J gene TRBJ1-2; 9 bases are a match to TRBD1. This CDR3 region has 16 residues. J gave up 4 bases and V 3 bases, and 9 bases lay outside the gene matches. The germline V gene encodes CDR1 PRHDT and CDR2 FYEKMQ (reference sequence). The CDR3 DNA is TGTGCCAGCAGCTTTTACGGACAGGGGCCTTCCTATGGCTACACCTTC. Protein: CASSFYGQGPSYGYTF.

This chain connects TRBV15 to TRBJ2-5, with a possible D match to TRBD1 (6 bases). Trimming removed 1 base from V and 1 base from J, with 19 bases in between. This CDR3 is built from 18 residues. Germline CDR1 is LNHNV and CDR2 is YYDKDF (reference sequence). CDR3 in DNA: TGTGCCACCAGCAGAGCCGCGTCAAGAGGGACAAGCCAAGAGACCCAGTACTTC. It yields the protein CATSRAASRGTSQETQYF.

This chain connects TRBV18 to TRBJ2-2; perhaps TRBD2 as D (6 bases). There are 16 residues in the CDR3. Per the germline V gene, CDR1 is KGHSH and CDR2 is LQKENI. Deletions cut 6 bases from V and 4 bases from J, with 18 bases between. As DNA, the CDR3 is TGTGCCAGCTCTTACGGGACTCCACCCGGCACCGGGGAGCTGTTTTTT. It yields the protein CASSYGTPPGTGELFF. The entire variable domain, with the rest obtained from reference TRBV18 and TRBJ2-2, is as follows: NAGVMQNPRHLVRRRGQEARLRCSPMKGHSHVYWYRQLPEEGLKFMVYLQKENIIDESGMPKERFSAEFPKEGPSILRIQQVVRGDSAAYFCASSYGTPPGTGELFFGEGSRLTVL.

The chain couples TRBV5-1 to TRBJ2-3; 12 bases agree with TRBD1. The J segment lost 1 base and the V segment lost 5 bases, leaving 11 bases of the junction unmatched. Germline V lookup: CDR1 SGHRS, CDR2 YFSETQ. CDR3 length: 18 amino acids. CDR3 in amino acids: CASSAGTGGAIGTDTQYF. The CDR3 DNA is TGCGCCAGCAGTGCCGGGACAGGGGGCGCGATCGGCACAGATACGCAGTATTTT.

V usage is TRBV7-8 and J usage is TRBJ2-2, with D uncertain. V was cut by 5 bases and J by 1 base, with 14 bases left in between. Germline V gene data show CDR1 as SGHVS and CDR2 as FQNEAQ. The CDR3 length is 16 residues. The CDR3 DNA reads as TGTGCCAGCAGCCAGGCCCGCGTACTGAACACCGGGGAGCTGTTTTTT. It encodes CASSQARVLNTGELFF.

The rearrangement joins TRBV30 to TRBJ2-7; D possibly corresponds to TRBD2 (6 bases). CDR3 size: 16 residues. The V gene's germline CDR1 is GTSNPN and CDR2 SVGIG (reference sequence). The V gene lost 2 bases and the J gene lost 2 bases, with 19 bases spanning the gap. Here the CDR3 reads CAWSSAPGLTPYEQYF. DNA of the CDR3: TGTGCCTGGAGTTCAGCCCCGGGACTTACGCCCTACGAGCAGTACTTC. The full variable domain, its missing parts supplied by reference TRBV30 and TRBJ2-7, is SQTIHQWPATLVQPVGSPLSLECTVEGTSNPNLYWYRQAAGRGLQLLFYSVGIGQISSEVPQNLSASRPQDRQFILSSKKLLLSDSGFYLCAWSSAPGLTPYEQYFGPGTRLTVT.

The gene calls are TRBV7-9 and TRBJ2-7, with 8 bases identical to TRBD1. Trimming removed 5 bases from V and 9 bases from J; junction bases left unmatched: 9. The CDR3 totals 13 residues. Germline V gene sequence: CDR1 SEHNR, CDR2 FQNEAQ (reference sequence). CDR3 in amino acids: CASSPWDRRRQYF. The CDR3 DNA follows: TGTGCCAGCAGCCCCTGGGACAGGAGAAGGCAGTACTTC.

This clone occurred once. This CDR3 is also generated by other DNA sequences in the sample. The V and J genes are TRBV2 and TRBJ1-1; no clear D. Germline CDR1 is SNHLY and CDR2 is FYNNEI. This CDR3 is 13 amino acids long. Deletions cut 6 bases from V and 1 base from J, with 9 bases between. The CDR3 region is CASSEHGNTEAFF. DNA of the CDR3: TGTGCCAGCAGCGAGCACGGGAACACTGAAGCTTTCTTT.

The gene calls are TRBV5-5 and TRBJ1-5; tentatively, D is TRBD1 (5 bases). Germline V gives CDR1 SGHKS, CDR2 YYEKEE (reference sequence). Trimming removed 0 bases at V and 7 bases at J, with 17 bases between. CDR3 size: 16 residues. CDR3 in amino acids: CASSLEGRAVGQPQHF. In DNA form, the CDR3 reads TGTGCCAGCAGCTTGGAGGGCAGGGCGGTTGGCCAGCCCCAGCATTTT. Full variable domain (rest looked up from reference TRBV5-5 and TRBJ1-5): DAGVTQSPTHLIKTRGQQVTLRCSPISGHKSVSWYQQVLGQGPQFIFQYYEKEERGRGNFPDRFSARQFPNYSSELNVNALLLGDSALYLCASSLEGRAVGQPQHFGDGTRLSIL.

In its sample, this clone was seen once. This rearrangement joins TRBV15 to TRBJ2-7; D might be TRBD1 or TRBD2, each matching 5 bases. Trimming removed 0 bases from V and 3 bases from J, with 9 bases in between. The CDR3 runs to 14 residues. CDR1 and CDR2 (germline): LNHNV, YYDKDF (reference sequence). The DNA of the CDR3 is TGTGCCACCAGCAGAGAGGGACCCCACTACGAGCAGTACTTC. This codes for CATSREGPHYEQYF.

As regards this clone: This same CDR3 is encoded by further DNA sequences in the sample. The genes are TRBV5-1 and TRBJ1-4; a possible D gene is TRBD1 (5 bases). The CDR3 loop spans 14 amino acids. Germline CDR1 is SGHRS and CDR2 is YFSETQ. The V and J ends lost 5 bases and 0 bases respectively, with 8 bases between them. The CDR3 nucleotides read TGCGCCAGCAGTTTACAGGCAACTAATGAAAAACTGTTTTTT. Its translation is CASSLQATNEKLFF.

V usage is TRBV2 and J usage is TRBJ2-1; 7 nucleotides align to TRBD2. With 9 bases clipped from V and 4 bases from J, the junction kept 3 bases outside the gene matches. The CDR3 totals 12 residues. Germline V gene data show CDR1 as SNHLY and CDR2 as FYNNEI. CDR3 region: CARGDYYNEQFF. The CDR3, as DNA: TGTGCCAGGGGGGACTATTACAATGAGCAGTTCTTC.

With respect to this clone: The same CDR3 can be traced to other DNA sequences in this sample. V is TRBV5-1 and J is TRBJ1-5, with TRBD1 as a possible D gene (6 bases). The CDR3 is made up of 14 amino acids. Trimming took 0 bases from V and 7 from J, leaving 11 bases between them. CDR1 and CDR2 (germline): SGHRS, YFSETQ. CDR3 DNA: TGCGCCAGCAGCTTGGAGGGGGGACGGCAGCCCCAGCATTTT. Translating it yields CASSLEGGRQPQHF.

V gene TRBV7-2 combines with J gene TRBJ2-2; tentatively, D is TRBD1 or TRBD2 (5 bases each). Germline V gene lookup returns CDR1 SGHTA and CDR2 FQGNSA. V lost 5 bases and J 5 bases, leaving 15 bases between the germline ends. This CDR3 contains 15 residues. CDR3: CASSGGPQPTGELFF. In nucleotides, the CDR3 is TGTGCCAGCAGCGGGGGACCCCAACCGACCGGGGAGCTGTTTTTT.

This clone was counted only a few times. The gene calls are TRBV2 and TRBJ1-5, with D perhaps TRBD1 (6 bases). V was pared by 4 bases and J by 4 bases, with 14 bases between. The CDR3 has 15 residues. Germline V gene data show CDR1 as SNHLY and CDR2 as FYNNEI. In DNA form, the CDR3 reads TGTGCCAGCAGTGCATCGGGGCAGGGGAATCAGCCCCAGCATTTT. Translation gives CASSASGQGNQPQHF.

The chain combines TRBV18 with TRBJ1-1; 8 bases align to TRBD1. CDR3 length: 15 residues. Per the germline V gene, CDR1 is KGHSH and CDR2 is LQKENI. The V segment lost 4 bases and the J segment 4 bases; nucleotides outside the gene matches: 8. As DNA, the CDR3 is TGTGCCAGCTCACGTCTCAGGGGGCTGTTCACTGAAGCTTTCTTT. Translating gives CASSRLRGLFTEAFF.

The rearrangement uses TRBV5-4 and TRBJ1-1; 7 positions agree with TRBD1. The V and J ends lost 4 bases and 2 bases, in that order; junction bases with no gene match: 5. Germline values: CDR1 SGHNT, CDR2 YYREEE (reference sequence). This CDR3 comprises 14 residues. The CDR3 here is CASSARTGNTEAFF. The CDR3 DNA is TGTGCCAGCAGCGCCCGGACAGGCAACACTGAAGCTTTCTTT.

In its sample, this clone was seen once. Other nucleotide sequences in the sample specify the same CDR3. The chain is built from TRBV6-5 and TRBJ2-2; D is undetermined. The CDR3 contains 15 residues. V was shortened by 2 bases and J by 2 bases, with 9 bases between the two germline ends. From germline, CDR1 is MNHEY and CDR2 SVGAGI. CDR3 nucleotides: TGTGCCAGCAGTTACCGAGACGGAAACACCGGGGAGCTGTTTTTT. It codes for CASSYRDGNTGELFF.

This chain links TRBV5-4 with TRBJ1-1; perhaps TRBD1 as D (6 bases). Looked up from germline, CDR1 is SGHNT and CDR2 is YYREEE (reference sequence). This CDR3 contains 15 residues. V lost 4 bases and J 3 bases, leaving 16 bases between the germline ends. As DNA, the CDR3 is TGTGCCAGCAGCCCTAACACAGGGTCGGACACTGAAGCTTTCTTT. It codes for CASSPNTGSDTEAFF.

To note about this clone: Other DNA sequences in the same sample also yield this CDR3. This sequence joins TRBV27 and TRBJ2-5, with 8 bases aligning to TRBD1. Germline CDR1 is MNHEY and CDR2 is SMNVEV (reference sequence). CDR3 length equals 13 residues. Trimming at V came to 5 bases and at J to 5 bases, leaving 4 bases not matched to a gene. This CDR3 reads CASSARTGETQYF. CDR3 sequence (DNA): TGTGCCAGCAGTGCGAGGACAGGGGAGACCCAGTACTTC.